This T cell receptor (beta chain) is from a study of blood T cell repertoires in COVID-19 (dated by TCRdb to about 2020). Some background on the complete study: Collaborator samples came from the United States, Italy and Spain and covered acute and convalescent phases of COVID-19. The prospective study material was composed of cDNA or gDNA derived from T cells, B-cell-depleted T cells, or PBMCs. Deeply sampled blood TCRbeta repertoires from subjects exposed to, actively infected with, or recovered from COVID-19 were included in the dataset. The repertoires were made available in a free public database intended to serve as a resource for research on the immune response to SARS-CoV-2. The samples were drawn from the first 160 participants of the ongoing ImmuneRACE study and from over a thousand subjects provided by 6 global collaborators. The sample metadata nearly always contained a de-identified subject ID, COVID-19 status, age in years and sex. Where available, HLA class I and class II types were obtained from metadata supplied by the sample provider rather than from assay-based typing.

TCRbeta CDR3 regions were amplified from genomic DNA using the immunoSEQ Assay, a bias-controlled multiplex PCR. In the paper's pipeline: Nucleated cell counts per sample were estimated from amplification of reference gene primers within the assay. To quantify the absolute abundance of each unique TCRbeta CDR3 rearrangement, sequence reads were collapsed and filtered. For each sample, productive Simpson clonality was calculated as the square root of Simpson's diversity index across productive rearrangements. In TCRdb, the immuneACCESS table is reduced to in-frame sequences with V and J assigned. These tables do not hold every clone; where another copy was compared, an unresolved V gene accounts for under half, and the others remain unexplained. V and J calls and clone size are those listed in that table; D and trimming were worked out from the DNA. Counted in this sample were approximately 160,000 clones; 90% of them appeared once. 15% to 20% of the sample goes to the ten largest clones.

The CDR3 runs 13 amino acids, cysteine and phenylalanine included. Of all the DNA, just the CDR3 is kept, 39 bases in frame from base 1. The junction carries 10 bases between V and J, which are trimmed by 5 bases and 3 bases respectively. CDR1 and CDR2 were assigned from the germline V gene (reference sequence) as SEHNR and FQNEAQ. Whole blood was collected in K2EDTA tubes by collaborating institutions according to the institutions' own protocols. Collaborator samples were shipped for TCRbeta analysis as frozen whole blood, isolated PBMCs, or DNA extracted from either sample type. Results and caveats for the whole study, not just this receptor: The quantity of clinical and demographic metadata differed by source and by participant and was supplied without curation.

To note about this clone: Which antigen it targets is not known. No much larger clone is present one base from it, and per-base qualities are unavailable.

The specimen was peripheral blood. The sequence came from a man aged 55 to 70 with active or convalescent COVID-19. The receptor chain draws on TRBV7-9 and TRBJ1-2; possibly the D gene is TRBD1, per 5 matching bases. The CDR3 protein: CASSLQGDYGYTF. The DNA sequence is TGTGCCAGCAGCCTCCAGGGTGACTATGGCTACACCTTC. When the CDR3 is completed using the reference TRBV7-9 and TRBJ1-2 genes on either side, the full variable domain is DTGVSQNPRHKITKRGQNVTFRCDPISEHNRLYWYRQTLGQGPEFLTYFQNEAQLEKSRLLSDRFSAERPKGSFSTLEIQRTEQGDSAMYLCASSLQGDYGYTFGSGTRLTVV.